This TCR beta chain was documented in a study of radiotherapy plus CTLA-4 blockade in lung cancer (dated by TCRdb to the late 2010s). For context, the study as a whole: Objective responses were observed in 15% to 20% of enrolled patients, and disease control was achieved in around 28%.

Paper-wide results and their limitations: The strongest predictors of response were reported to be early dynamic shifts in blood T cell clones along with a rise in serum interferon-beta following radiation. After treatment with radiotherapy and ipilimumab, TCR clones that came from tumors expanded in the peripheral blood.

In this study, focal radiation therapy paired with CTLA-4 blockade (ipilimumab) was tested in patients who had chemo-refractory metastatic non-small-cell lung cancer. Its CDR3 holds 20 amino acids, cysteine through phenylalanine. The CDR3 DNA has 60 bases and is translated from base 1. V loses 3 bases at its end and J loses 1 base; junction bases beyond the gene matches: 19. CDR1 and CDR2 (SGHVS, FQNEAQ) derive from the germline V gene. Library construction relied on the immunoSEQ multiplex PCR assay. What TCRdb holds here is the immuneACCESS table cut down to in-frame rearrangements. Part of the clones is not present; checked against another copy, under half of the missing clones reflect an unresolved V gene, and the others are unexplained. The sample has approximately 97,000 clones on record, about four fifths of them singletons. Over 0.75% of the sample belongs to the ten largest clones. Note on this clone: What this receptor recognizes is not known. No base qualities exist here, and no much larger clone lies one base off it.

The receptor was derived from a human donor with non-small cell lung cancer who had stable disease on radiotherapy plus ipilimumab. Specimen: peripheral blood, collected from a patient treated with radiotherapy plus ipilimumab. The chain is assembled from TRBV7-8 and TRBJ2-7; 9 junctional bases match TRBD1. The sequenced DNA is TGTGCCAGCAGCTTTCCTCCCGGGACAGGGACCAGGCCTAGTTCCTACGAGCAGTACTTC. It codes for CASSFPPGTGTRPSSYEQYF.